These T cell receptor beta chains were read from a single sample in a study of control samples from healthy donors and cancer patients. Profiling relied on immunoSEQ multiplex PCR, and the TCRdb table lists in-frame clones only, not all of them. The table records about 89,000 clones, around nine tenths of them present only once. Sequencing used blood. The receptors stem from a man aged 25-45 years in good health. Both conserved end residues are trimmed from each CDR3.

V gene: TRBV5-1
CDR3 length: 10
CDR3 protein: ASSGGGSEQY

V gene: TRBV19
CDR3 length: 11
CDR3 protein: ASSVEYTDTQY

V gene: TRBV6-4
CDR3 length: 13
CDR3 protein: ASSDPRGGYNEQF

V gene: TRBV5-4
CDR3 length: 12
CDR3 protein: ASSLPHLNTEAF

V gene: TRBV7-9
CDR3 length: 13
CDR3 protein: ASSFSMGRTYEQY

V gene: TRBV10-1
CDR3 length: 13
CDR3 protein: ASNEQGRRNYGYT

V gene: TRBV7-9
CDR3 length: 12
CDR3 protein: ASTTQGVGNTIY

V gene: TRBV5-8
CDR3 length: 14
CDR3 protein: ASSSAGTSGTDTQY

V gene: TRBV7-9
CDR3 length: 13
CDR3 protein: ASSAGTGQTDTQY

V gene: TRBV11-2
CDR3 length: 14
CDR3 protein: ASSVRLAIGTDTQY

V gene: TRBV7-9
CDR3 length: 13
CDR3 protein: ASSLGLGPNQPQH

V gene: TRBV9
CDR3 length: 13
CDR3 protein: ASSEGGTVQETQY

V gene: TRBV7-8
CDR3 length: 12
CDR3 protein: ASSTGQYPETQY

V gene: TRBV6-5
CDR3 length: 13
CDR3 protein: ASSYSGGSYNEQF

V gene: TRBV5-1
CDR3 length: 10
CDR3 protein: ASSLDSYGYT

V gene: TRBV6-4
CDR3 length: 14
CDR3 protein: ASSDTLQGTNYGYT

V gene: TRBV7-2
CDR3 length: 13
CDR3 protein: ASSLALGTGQPQH

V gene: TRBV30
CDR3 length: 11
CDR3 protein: ACSRSDVDTQY

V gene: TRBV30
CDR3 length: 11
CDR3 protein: AWSVIPGTEAF